This TCR beta chain is from a study of blood T cell repertoires in COVID-19. Across the whole study: Samples came from the United States, Italy and Spain, spanning acute and convalescent COVID-19. Nucleic acid was either cDNA or gDNA, and it came from T cells, B-cell-depleted T cells, or PBMCs.

In the original processing: Scientists estimated how many nucleated cells there were by amplifying reference gene primers. The assay was immunoSEQ multiplex PCR, and TCRdb's table has in-frame clones only and misses some. From that table come the V and J calls and clone size; the DNA was used to work out D and trimming. This table has about 190,000 clones, 88% appearing once. Trimming left V 1 base short and J 7 bases short, with 14 bases between. Per the germline V gene, CDR1 is SGHRS and CDR2 is YFSETQ. CDR3 length: 15 amino acids. The rearrangement uses TRBV5-1 and TRBJ1-4, with a weak D call TRBD1 (6 bases). Material for sequencing was peripheral blood. The receptor comes from a human donor in a cohort sampled during active COVID-19. The CDR3 nucleotides read TGCGCCAGCAGCTTGACAGGGAGTATGGGTGAAAAACTGTTTTTT. Protein sequence: CASSLTGSMGEKLFF. Complete variable domain (other parts from reference TRBV5-1 and TRBJ1-4): KAGVTQTPRYLIKTRGQQVTLSCSPISGHRSVSWYQQTPGQGLQFLFEYFSETQRNKGNFPGRFSGRQFSNSRSEMNVSTLELGDSALYLCASSLTGSMGEKLFFGSGTQLSVL.